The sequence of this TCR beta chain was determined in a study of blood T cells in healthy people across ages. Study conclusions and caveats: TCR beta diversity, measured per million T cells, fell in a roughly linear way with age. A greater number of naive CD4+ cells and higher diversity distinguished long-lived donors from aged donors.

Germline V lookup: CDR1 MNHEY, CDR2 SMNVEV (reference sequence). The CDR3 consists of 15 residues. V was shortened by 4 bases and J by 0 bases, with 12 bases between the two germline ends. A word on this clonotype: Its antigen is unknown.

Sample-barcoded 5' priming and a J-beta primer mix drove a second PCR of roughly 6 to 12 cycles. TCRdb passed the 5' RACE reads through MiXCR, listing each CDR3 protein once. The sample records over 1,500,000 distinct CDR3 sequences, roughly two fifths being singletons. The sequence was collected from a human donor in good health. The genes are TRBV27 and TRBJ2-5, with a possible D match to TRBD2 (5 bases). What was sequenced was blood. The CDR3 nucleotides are TGTGCCAGCAGTTCCTTCGCGGGTGACCAAGAGACCCAGTACTTC. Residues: CASSSFAGDQETQYF.